These 24 T cell receptor beta chains originate from one sample sequenced in a study of T cells in Graves' hyperthyroidism and ophthalmopathy. Amplified TCR beta CDR3 regions came from RNA transcripts. During a first-round RT-PCR of the TCR CDR3, the HTBI primer set was used. TCRdb used MiXCR to reprocess the multiplex PCR reads, holding one entry per CDR3 protein. The sample gives around 300,000 distinct CDR3 sequences, roughly 13% of which show up once; 34% is in the top ten. Sequencing input: blood. These TCRs come from a middle-aged woman with Graves' ophthalmopathy.

This clonotype was counted at least ten times. The chain couples TRBV15 to TRBJ1-5; D gene unclear. The V gene's germline CDR1 is LNHNV and CDR2 YYDKDF (reference sequence). CDR3 length: 15 residues. Trimming took off 3 bases at V and 2 bases at J, with 11 bases between the two ends. CDR3 in amino acids: CATSRGKTGNQPQHF. The DNA for the CDR3 is TGTGCCACCAGCAGGGGTAAGACGGGCAATCAGCCCCAGCATTTT.

This clonotype was detected ten times or more. The V call is TRBV7-2, the J call TRBJ2-1, with 10 bases lining up with TRBD2. The germline V gene encodes CDR1 SGHTA and CDR2 FQGNSA. CDR3 size: 15 residues. The V gene end was trimmed by 3 bases and the J gene end by 6 bases; junction bases not matched to a gene: 5. CDR3 in DNA: TGTGCCAGCAGCTTCGGGACTAGCGTCACCAATGAGCAGTTCTTC. Protein product: CASSFGTSVTNEQFF.

This clonotype turned up a few times. This chain links TRBV6-5 with TRBJ1-2, with a weak D call TRBD1 (6 bases). Germline CDR1 and CDR2: MNHEY and SVGAGI. CDR3 length: 14 residues. Deletions cut 2 bases from V and 6 bases from J, with 13 bases between. The CDR3 here is CASSYRRDKNGYTF. In nucleotides, the CDR3 is TGTGCCAGCAGTTACCGCCGGGACAAAAATGGCTACACCTTC.

In its sample, this clonotype was seen a few times. This chain links TRBV6-2 or TRBV6-3 with TRBJ2-1; D assignment may be TRBD1 or TRBD2 (5 bases each). Germline CDR1 MNHEY, CDR2 SVGEGT. Trimming removed 9 bases from V and 8 bases from J, with 14 bases in between. The CDR3 consists of 12 residues. CDR3 nucleotide sequence: TGTGCCAGTAGGCAGTCGGGACATGAGCAGTTCTTC. This codes for CASRQSGHEQFF.

The V gene is TRBV20-1, the J gene TRBJ1-2; 7 bases map to TRBD1. J was trimmed by 4 bases and V by 4 bases; bases with no gene match: 6. Germline V gene data show CDR1 as DFQATT and CDR2 as SNEGSKA (reference sequence). The CDR3 contains 13 residues. In DNA form, the CDR3 reads TGCAGTGCTATAGCTGGGACAGCCTATGGCTACACCTTC. Its translation: CSAIAGTAYGYTF.

This clonotype was counted at least ten times. The V call is TRBV3-1, the J call TRBJ2-7, with D uncertain. The germline V gene has CDR1 LGHDT and CDR2 YNNKEL (reference sequence). CDR3 length: 12 residues. Trimming shortened V by 1 base and J by 6 bases, and 7 bases separated the two germline ends. The chain's CDR3 is CASSQGMGEQYF. The CDR3 DNA is TGTGCCAGCAGCCAAGGAATGGGCGAGCAGTACTTC.

This chain connects TRBV25-1 to TRBJ2-2; a weak D match, TRBD2 (7 bases). Trimming took 4 bases from V and 0 from J, leaving 21 bases between them. The CDR3 runs 19 residues. Germline CDR1 is MGHDK and CDR2 is SYGVNS. The CDR3 loop reads CASSAPLGGRRANTGELFF. CDR3 nucleotides: TGTGCCAGCAGTGCACCTTTGGGGGGGCGGCGAGCGAACACCGGGGAGCTGTTTTTT.

This chain links TRBV15 with TRBJ2-1; the match to TRBD2 covers 9 bases. Trimming took 8 bases from V and 4 from J; bases not matched to a gene: 9. The CDR3 runs to 15 residues. Germline V lookup: CDR1 LNHNV, CDR2 YYDKDF (reference sequence). CDR3 loop: CATSILAGRYNEQFF. DNA for the CDR3: TGTGCCACCTCCATTCTAGCGGGGCGTTACAATGAGCAGTTCTTC.

The sample holds many counts of this clonotype. The chain combines TRBV12-3 or TRBV12-4 with TRBJ1-1; D may be TRBD1 (5 bases). This CDR3 has 14 residues. V lost 8 bases and J lost 1, with 14 bases in between. CDR3: CASGYMGENTEAFF. The CDR3 DNA reads TGTGCCAGCGGCTACATGGGGGAGAACACTGAAGCTTTCTTT.

This clonotype occurred many times. The CDR3 region is CAIGVTARDYGYTF. The CDR3 bases are TGTGCCATCGGGGTCACGGCAAGGGACTATGGCTACACCTTC. The chain is built from TRBV10-3 and TRBJ1-2; D is uncertain. Germline V CDR1 and CDR2: ENHRY, SYGVKD. The CDR3 is made up of 14 amino acids. V was shortened by 8 bases and J by 3 bases, with 16 bases between the two germline ends.

This clonotype was seen a handful of times. This chain connects TRBV6-5 to TRBJ2-3, with 7 bases fitting TRBD2. Germline V lookup: CDR1 MNHEY, CDR2 SVGAGI. J lost 0 bases, V lost 10 bases, and 4 bases had no gene match. The CDR3 is made up of 13 amino acids. The CDR3 nucleotides are TGTGCCATGAAGCGGGAAAGCACAGATACGCAGTATTTT. Encoded protein: CAMKRESTDTQYF.

This clonotype was counted a few times. This chain links TRBV9 with TRBJ2-1; tentative D call: TRBD2 (7 bases). CDR3 length equals 14 residues. Germline V gene data show CDR1 as SGDLS and CDR2 as YYNGEE. V lost 4 bases to trimming and J lost 5 bases, with 13 bases between them. In nucleotides, the CDR3 is TGTGCCAGCAGCTCAAGGGGGGGCCACAATGAGCAGTTCTTC. It is translated as CASSSRGGHNEQFF. Looking up the rest from reference TRBV9 and TRBJ2-1 gives the full variable domain: DSGVTQTPKHLITATGQRVTLRCSPRSGDLSVYWYQQSLDQGLQFLIQYYNGEERAKGNILERFSAQQFPDLHSELNLSSLELGDSALYFCASSSRGGHNEQFFGPGTRLTVL.

This clonotype has at least ten counts. The J gene is TRBJ1-1, the V gene TRBV18; TRBD1 is a possible D gene (6 bases). The ends were cut back, 3 bases at V and 4 bases at J, with 9 bases in the middle. This CDR3 region has 13 residues. Germline V lookup: CDR1 KGHSH, CDR2 LQKENI. This CDR3 is CASSPDSITEAFF. The CDR3 DNA follows: TGTGCCAGCTCACCGGACAGCATCACTGAAGCTTTCTTT.

Ten or more counts support this clonotype. The chain employs TRBV12-5 and TRBJ2-1, with 11 bases aligning to TRBD2. V was clipped by 6 bases and J by 0 bases; unmatched bases: 4. The CDR3 extends over 16 amino acids. Germline CDR1 is LGHNT and CDR2 is FRNRAP. The CDR3 protein is CASGRTSGSSYNEQFF. In DNA form, the CDR3 reads TGTGCTAGTGGGAGAACTAGCGGGAGCTCCTACAATGAGCAGTTCTTC.

This clonotype was detected a few times. The rearrangement uses TRBV6-1 and TRBJ2-1; D might be TRBD2 (6 bases). Looked up from germline, CDR1 is MNHNS and CDR2 is SASEGT. This CDR3 has 17 amino acids. V shed 6 bases and J shed 0 bases, with 18 bases lying between them. Here the CDR3 reads CASSPTLAESSYNEQFF. The CDR3 coding sequence is TGTGCCAGCAGCCCTACTTTAGCGGAGAGCTCCTACAATGAGCAGTTCTTC.

Concerning this clonotype: A much larger clone lies one base from this, so it may be a read error. The chain combines TRBV6-1 with TRBJ1-1; D is undetermined. The CDR3 has 13 residues. Germline V gives CDR1 MNHNS, CDR2 SASEGT. V was pared by 5 bases and J by 6 bases, with 13 bases between. CDR3 bases: TGTGCCAGCAGTCCCGGGGTGCGGGCTGAAGCTTTCTTT. It is translated as CASSPGVRAEAFF.

V is TRBV29-1 and J is TRBJ2-1; D is perhaps TRBD1 (5 bases). V lost 7 bases and J lost 3, with 10 bases in between. Germline CDR1 SQVTM, CDR2 ANQGSEA. The CDR3 covers 12 residues. CDR3 amino acids: CSEITGYNEQFF. The CDR3 DNA reads TGCAGCGAGATAACAGGCTACAATGAGCAGTTCTTC.

V gene TRBV25-1 combines with J gene TRBJ2-7; a possible D gene is TRBD1 (6 bases). The CDR3 is 15 residues long. With 3 bases removed from V and 2 bases from J, the gap between germline ends came to 14 bases. In germline, CDR1 is MGHDK, CDR2 SYGVNS. CDR3 amino acids: CASSELTGKAYEQYF. DNA of the CDR3: TGTGCCAGCAGTGAGTTGACAGGTAAAGCCTACGAGCAGTACTTC.

This clonotype was counted many times. The chain joins TRBV28 to TRBJ1-5, with a tentative D call TRBD1 (6 bases). The CDR3 extends over 15 amino acids. V was cut by 2 bases and J by 3 bases, with 11 bases left in between. Germline assignment: CDR1 MDHEN and CDR2 SYDVKM. This CDR3 reads CASSLPRGTNQPQHF. In DNA form, the CDR3 reads TGTGCCAGCAGTTTACCCAGGGGTACCAATCAGCCCCAGCATTTT. Filled out from reference TRBV28 and TRBJ1-5, the complete variable domain reads DVKVTQSSRYLVKRTGEKVFLECVQDMDHENMFWYRQDPGLGLRLIYFSYDVKMKEKGDIPEGYSVSREKKERFSLILESASTNQTSMYLCASSLPRGTNQPQHFGDGTRLSIL.

In its sample, this clonotype was seen many times. This rearrangement joins TRBV6-1 to TRBJ1-2; D is uncertain. Trimming cost V 8 bases and J 0 bases, with 10 bases left between them. From germline, CDR1 is MNHNS and CDR2 SASEGT. This CDR3 comprises 13 residues. In nucleotides, the CDR3 is TGTGCCAGCGCGGCATCCTCTAACTATGGCTACACCTTC. Residues: CASAASSNYGYTF.

In this sample, this clonotype turned up many times. This sequence joins TRBV27 and TRBJ2-7, with 8 positions matching TRBD1. CDR1 and CDR2 from the germline V gene are MNHEY and SMNVEV (reference sequence). The CDR3 length is 13 residues. V shed 6 bases, J shed 2 bases, and the junction held 3 bases outside the gene matches. This chain's CDR3 is CASRGQATYEQYF. The CDR3 DNA sequence: TGTGCCAGCAGGGGACAGGCTACCTACGAGCAGTACTTC.

The table lists this clonotype with many counts. The chain combines TRBV27 with TRBJ2-5, with D perhaps matching TRBD2 (5 bases). Per germline, CDR1 MNHEY and CDR2 SMNVEV (reference sequence). This CDR3 has 11 residues. Between the trimmed V and J ends, which lost 9 bases and 0 bases, there was a span of 5 bases. In DNA, the CDR3 is TGTGCCAGGAGGGACCAAGAGACCCAGTACTTC. Encoded protein: CARRDQETQYF.

This clonotype turned up a few times. This sequence joins TRBV20-1 and TRBJ1-5; TRBD1 agrees at 7 bases. Trimming at V came to 3 bases and at J to 8 bases, leaving 7 bases not matched to a gene. The CDR3 has 13 residues. Germline V lookup: CDR1 DFQATT, CDR2 SNEGSKA (reference sequence). The CDR3 is CSASTGAWEPQHF. The CDR3, as DNA: TGCAGTGCTAGCACAGGGGCATGGGAGCCCCAGCATTTT.

At least ten counts were recorded for this clonotype. V is TRBV7-9 and J is TRBJ1-1; 10 bases map to TRBD1. The V and J ends lost 1 base and 5 bases, in that order; junction bases with no gene match: 4. The CDR3 sequence is 15 residues long. CDR1 and CDR2 from the germline V gene are SEHNR and FQNEAQ (reference sequence). CDR3 sequence: CASSLVTGGATEAFF. CDR3 bases: TGTGCCAGCAGCTTAGTGACAGGGGGCGCGACTGAAGCTTTCTTT.